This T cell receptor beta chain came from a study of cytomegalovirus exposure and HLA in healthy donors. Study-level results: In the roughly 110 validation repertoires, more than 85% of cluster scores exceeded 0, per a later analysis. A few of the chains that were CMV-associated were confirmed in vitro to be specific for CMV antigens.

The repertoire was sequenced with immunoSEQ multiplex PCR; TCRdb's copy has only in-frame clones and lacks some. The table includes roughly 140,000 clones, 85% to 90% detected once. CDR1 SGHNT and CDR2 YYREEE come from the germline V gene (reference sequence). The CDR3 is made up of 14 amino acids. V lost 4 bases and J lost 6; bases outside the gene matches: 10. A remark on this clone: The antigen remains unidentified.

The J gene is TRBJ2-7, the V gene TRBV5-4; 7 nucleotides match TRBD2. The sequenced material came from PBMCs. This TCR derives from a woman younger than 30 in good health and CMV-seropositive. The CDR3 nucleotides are TGTGCCAGCAGCCAACCAGCGGGGATCGGCGAGCAGTACTTC. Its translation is CASSQPAGIGEQYF.